This TCR beta chain was identified in a study of blood T cell repertoires in COVID-19. The wider study: From T cells, B-cell-depleted T cells, or PBMCs came the material, which was cDNA or gDNA.

Per the original methods: How many nucleated cells were present was estimated from reference gene primer amplification. Some clones are missing from TCRdb's copy, which holds only in-frame ones; the method was immunoSEQ multiplex PCR. For V, J and clone size, that table is used; D and trimming come from the DNA. The data show about 300,000 clones, about 88% seen once. V was pared by 6 bases and J by 13 bases, with 21 bases between. The length of the CDR3 is 13 residues. Germline-derived CDR1 and CDR2 are LNHDA and SQIVND (reference sequence). Sequencing was carried out using peripheral blood. The origin of this receptor is a human donor with COVID-19, enrolled during active disease. The donor label of this sample is uncertain. The gene calls are TRBV19 and TRBJ1-2, with D perhaps matching TRBD1 (6 bases). DNA for the CDR3: TGTGCCAGTAGATTGGGACAAGCCGTCTTCGTCACCTTC. Its translation: CASRLGQAVFVTF.